This TCR beta chain originates from a study of cytomegalovirus exposure and HLA in healthy donors. Study observations and caveats: Being productive about 90% or about 30% of the time was typical of most TCR beta V segments in an earlier analysis. Most observed TCR sequences were rare, whereas some public TCRs were detected in many donors. High sensitivity and specificity were reportedly achieved when the classifier diagnosed cytomegalovirus status.

With regard to this clone: Its antigen is not known.

Each of the donors was a healthy bone marrow donor. Primers for the PCR totalled 60 Vbeta and 13 Jbeta. The repertoire was sequenced with immunoSEQ multiplex PCR; TCRdb's copy has only in-frame clones and lacks some. The data contain roughly 150,000 clones, roughly 80% of them singletons. The germline CDR1 and CDR2 sequences are KGHSH and LQKENI. With 2 bases clipped from V and 8 bases from J, the junction kept 4 bases outside the gene matches. The length of the CDR3 is 13 residues. This receptor was identified in a male donor in good health and CMV-seronegative. This chain joins TRBV18 and TRBJ1-2; 8 bases are shared with TRBD1. The sequenced material came from PBMCs. CDR3 region: CASSPSTGDGYTF. In nucleotides, the CDR3 is TGTGCCAGCTCACCATCGACAGGGGACGGCTACACCTTC.